This T cell receptor (beta chain) came from a study of shared clonotypes between healthy human individuals. Study observations and caveats: Though the depth was large, rarefaction showed that sorted-subset sequencing was incomplete.

Assay: immunoSEQ multiplex PCR; the TCRdb copy retains only in-frame clones and omits some. The data show around 2.1 million clones, 90% to 96% seen once. Points on this clone: No antigen is known for it.

Deletions cut 4 bases from V and 7 bases from J, with 14 bases between. CDR3 length: 14 amino acids. Germline V gives CDR1 MNHEY, CDR2 SVGAGI. This clonotype was obtained from a young man in good health. Sequenced input: naive CD4+ T cells sorted from blood. Subset defined: CD45RA+ positively selected. The V call is TRBV6-5, the J call TRBJ1-5; D unclear. Written as DNA, the CDR3 is TGTGCCAGCAGTTCCGGTCCAGAGGACCAGCCCCAGCATTTT. Encoded protein: CASSSGPEDQPQHF.